These 16 T cell receptor beta chains were sequenced from one sample in a study of blood T cell repertoires in COVID-19. The assay was immunoSEQ multiplex PCR, and TCRdb's table has in-frame clones only and misses some. Found here are approximately 150,000 clones, almost 85% of them singletons; the top ten hold approximately 2.6%. Sequencing was done on a sample of peripheral blood. Source of these receptors: a woman aged 80 or over with COVID-19, enrolled during active disease.

The chain links TRBV14 to TRBJ2-1, with D possibly matching TRBD1 (5 bases). The V gene lost 4 bases and the J gene lost 8 bases, with 18 bases spanning the gap. CDR1 is SGHDN, CDR2 FVKESK, per germline. The CDR3 has 15 amino acids. CDR3 sequence: CASSLIKLQGDEQFF. CDR3 coding DNA: TGTGCCAGCAGCCTGATTAAACTCCAGGGCGATGAGCAGTTCTTC. The full variable domain, rest sourced from reference TRBV14 and TRBJ2-1, is EAGVTQFPSHSVIEKGQTVTLRCDPISGHDNLYWYRRVMGKEIKFLLHFVKESKQDESGMPNNRFLAERTGGTYSTLKVQPAELEDSGVYFCASSLIKLQGDEQFFGPGTRLTVL.

This chain uses TRBV10-3 with TRBJ2-1, with 11 bases fitting TRBD2. This CDR3 spans 15 amino acids. V trimming: 5 bases; J trimming: 4 bases; junction bases outside the gene matches: 4. Germline V lookup: CDR1 ENHRY, CDR2 SYGVKD. CDR3 sequence (DNA): TGTGCCATCAGTAACGGACTAGCGGGTTACAATGAGCAGTTCTTC. Protein product: CAISNGLAGYNEQFF.

CDR3 amino acids: CASTPGTSGGPWNEQFF. The CDR3 region has the DNA TGTGCCAGCACCCCTGGGACTAGCGGGGGGCCGTGGAATGAGCAGTTCTTC. The V and J genes are TRBV7-2 and TRBJ2-1; 15 nucleotides line up with TRBD2. The CDR3 runs 17 residues. Trimming removed 7 bases from V and 7 bases from J; junction bases left unmatched: 11. CDR1 and CDR2 from the germline V gene are SGHTA and FQGNSA. The whole variable domain, filled in from reference TRBV7-2 and TRBJ2-1, reads GAGVSQSPSNKVTEKGKDVELRCDPISGHTALYWYRQSLGQGLEFLIYFQGNSAPDKSGLPSDRFSAERTGGSVSTLTIQRTQQEDSAVYLCASTPGTSGGPWNEQFFGPGTRLTVL.

The chain couples TRBV28 to TRBJ2-7; 10 bases match TRBD2. Trimming at V came to 5 bases and at J to 4 bases, leaving 5 bases not matched to a gene. Germline V gives CDR1 MDHEN, CDR2 SYDVKM. The CDR3 loop spans 14 amino acids. The CDR3 protein is CASSRTSGLYEQYF. CDR3 bases: TGTGCCAGCAGTAGGACTAGCGGCCTGTACGAGCAGTACTTC.

The chain links TRBV3-1 (or the pseudogene TRBV3-2) to TRBJ1-5, with unresolved D. Trimming pared 0 bases from V and 3 bases from J, leaving 9 bases between. Germline-derived CDR1 and CDR2 are LGHDT and YNNKEL (reference sequence). CDR3 length: 15 residues. Written as DNA, the CDR3 is TGTGCCAGCAGCCAAGAAGGGAGCCTCAATCAGCCCCAGCATTTT. Amino acid sequence: CASSQEGSLNQPQHF.

This rearrangement joins TRBV6-1 to TRBJ2-7, with D maybe TRBD1 (6 bases). CDR3 size: 12 residues. V lost 2 bases to trimming and J lost 4 bases, with 6 bases between them. The V gene's germline CDR1 is MNHNS and CDR2 SASEGT. The DNA of the CDR3 is TGTGCCAGCAGTGAACAGGGGTACGAGCAGTACTTC. Protein: CASSEQGYEQYF.

The genes are TRBV2 and TRBJ1-6; 8 nucleotides match TRBD1. The junction had 8 bases not matched to a gene; V was cut back by 6 bases and J by 10 bases. This CDR3 contains 14 residues. Germline V lookup: CDR1 SNHLY, CDR2 FYNNEI. CDR3 region: CASRATGDGSPLHF. As DNA, the CDR3 is TGTGCCAGCAGAGCGACAGGGGACGGATCACCCCTCCACTTT.

CDR3 coding DNA: TGTGCCAGCAGTTTTCTAGAGCTTCACAATGAGCAGTTCTTC. Its protein product is CASSFLELHNEQFF. This chain joins TRBV27 and TRBJ2-1; D remains unclear. Trimming stripped 3 bases from V and 5 bases from J, with 11 bases between. Germline V gene data show CDR1 as MNHEY and CDR2 as SMNVEV (reference sequence). This CDR3 comprises 14 residues.

This chain joins TRBV30 and TRBJ2-2; TRBD1 matches 8 bases. V gave up 3 bases and J gave up 6 bases; unmatched junction bases: 6. CDR1 is GTSNPN and CDR2 is SVGIG in the germline V gene (reference sequence). CDR3 length: 14 residues. The CDR3 DNA follows: TGTGCCTGGAGACAACAGGGGGGATCCGGGGAGCTGTTTTTT. It is translated as CAWRQQGGSGELFF. The full variable domain, completed using reference TRBV30 and TRBJ2-2, is SQTIHQWPATLVQPVGSPLSLECTVEGTSNPNLYWYRQAAGRGLQLLFYSVGIGQISSEVPQNLSASRPQDRQFILSSKKLLLSDSGFYLCAWRQQGGSGELFFGEGSRLTVL.

The J gene is TRBJ2-5, the V gene TRBV7-9; 8 bases agree with TRBD2. The CDR3 loop spans 16 amino acids. J gave up 5 bases and V 3 bases, and 11 bases lay outside the gene matches. The germline V gene encodes CDR1 SEHNR and CDR2 FQNEAQ (reference sequence). The CDR3 coding sequence is TGTGCCAGCAGCTTCCCGACGGGAGGGCCGAGGGAGACCCAGTACTTC. It is translated as CASSFPTGGPRETQYF.

The chain links TRBV18 to TRBJ2-3, with no clear D. Germline assignment: CDR1 KGHSH and CDR2 LQKENI. Trimming left V 3 bases short and J 2 bases short, with 6 bases between. The CDR3 length is 13 residues. The CDR3 is CASSPQYTDTQYF. The CDR3 coding sequence is TGTGCCAGCTCACCGCAGTACACAGATACGCAGTATTTT.

The J gene is TRBJ2-7, the V gene TRBV5-1; TRBD2 agrees at 11 bases. The CDR3 has 15 amino acids. Germline lookup yields CDR1 SGHRS and CDR2 YFSETQ. The V and J ends lost 4 bases and 3 bases, in that order; junction bases with no gene match: 6. The CDR3 DNA reads TGCGCCAGCAGCCCACTAGCGGGAGTGGTCTACGAGCAGTACTTC. It specifies CASSPLAGVVYEQYF.

This rearrangement joins TRBV27 to TRBJ2-6; D not certain. Germline CDR1 and CDR2: MNHEY and SMNVEV (reference sequence). The CDR3 length is 15 residues. The V gene lost 4 bases and the J gene lost 1 base, with 8 bases spanning the gap. This chain's CDR3 is CASSWAASGANVLTF. The CDR3 DNA is TGTGCCAGCAGTTGGGCCGCATCTGGGGCCAACGTCCTGACTTTC.

This chain joins TRBV24-1 and TRBJ2-5, with D perhaps matching TRBD1 (6 bases). The CDR3 runs to 15 residues. Germline V CDR1 and CDR2: KGHDR, SFDVKD. V was clipped by 2 bases and J by 5 bases, with 14 bases between them. The CDR3 is CATSDYQGLRETQYF. In DNA, the CDR3 is TGTGCCACCAGTGATTATCAGGGGTTACGGGAGACCCAGTACTTC.

The rearrangement joins TRBV27 to TRBJ2-1; 8 nucleotides align to TRBD1. The CDR3 sequence is 15 residues long. In germline, CDR1 is MNHEY, CDR2 SMNVEV (reference sequence). The junction had 11 bases not matched to a gene; V was cut back by 5 bases and J by 8 bases. CDR3 loop: CASSPKRDRLDEQFF. The DNA of the CDR3 is TGTGCCAGCAGTCCGAAAAGGGACAGGCTCGATGAGCAGTTCTTC.

The V gene is TRBV9, the J gene TRBJ2-3; 7 bases map to TRBD2. Germline trimming cut 0 bases from V and 0 bases from J; bases unmatched to any gene: 10. The CDR3 extends over 18 amino acids. Germline CDR1 and CDR2: SGDLS and YYNGEE. Written as DNA, the CDR3 is TGTGCCAGCAGCGTAGAAGGCGGGGGACCGCCTAGCACAGATACGCAGTATTTT. The encoded protein is CASSVEGGGPPSTDTQYF.